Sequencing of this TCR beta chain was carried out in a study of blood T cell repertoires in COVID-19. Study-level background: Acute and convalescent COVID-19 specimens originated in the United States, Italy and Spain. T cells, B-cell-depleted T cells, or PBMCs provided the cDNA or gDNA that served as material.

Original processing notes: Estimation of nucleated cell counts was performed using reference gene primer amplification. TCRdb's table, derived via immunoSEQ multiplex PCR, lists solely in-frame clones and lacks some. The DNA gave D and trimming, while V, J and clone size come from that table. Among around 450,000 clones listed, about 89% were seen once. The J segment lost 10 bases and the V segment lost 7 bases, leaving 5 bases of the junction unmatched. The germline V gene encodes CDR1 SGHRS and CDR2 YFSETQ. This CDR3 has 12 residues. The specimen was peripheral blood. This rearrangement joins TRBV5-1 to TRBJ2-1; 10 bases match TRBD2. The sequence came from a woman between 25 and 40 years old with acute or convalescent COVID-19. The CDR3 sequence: CASRTSGEEQFF. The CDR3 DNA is TGCGCCAGCCGGACTAGCGGTGAGGAGCAGTTCTTC.